The T cell receptor (beta chain) under discussion was sequenced for a study of control samples from healthy donors and cancer patients. Trimming at V came to 4 bases and at J to 4 bases, leaving 8 bases not matched to a gene. The CDR3 consists of 17 residues. Germline assignment: CDR1 SGHTA and CDR2 FQGNSA. Repertoires were generated with immunoSEQ multiplex PCR, while TCRdb's copy carries only in-frame clones and drops some. The table has tens of thousands of clones, around 84% seen once; the top ten hold 2.9%. The V call is TRBV7-2, the J call TRBJ2-3; 13 bases line up with TRBD2. Sequencing input: PBMCs. This receptor was obtained from a woman between 50 and 59 years old with lung cancer. CDR3 in amino acids: CASSSSLAGGPADTQYF. The CDR3 region has the DNA TGTGCCAGCAGCTCGTCACTAGCGGGGGGGCCAGCAGATACGCAGTATTTT.